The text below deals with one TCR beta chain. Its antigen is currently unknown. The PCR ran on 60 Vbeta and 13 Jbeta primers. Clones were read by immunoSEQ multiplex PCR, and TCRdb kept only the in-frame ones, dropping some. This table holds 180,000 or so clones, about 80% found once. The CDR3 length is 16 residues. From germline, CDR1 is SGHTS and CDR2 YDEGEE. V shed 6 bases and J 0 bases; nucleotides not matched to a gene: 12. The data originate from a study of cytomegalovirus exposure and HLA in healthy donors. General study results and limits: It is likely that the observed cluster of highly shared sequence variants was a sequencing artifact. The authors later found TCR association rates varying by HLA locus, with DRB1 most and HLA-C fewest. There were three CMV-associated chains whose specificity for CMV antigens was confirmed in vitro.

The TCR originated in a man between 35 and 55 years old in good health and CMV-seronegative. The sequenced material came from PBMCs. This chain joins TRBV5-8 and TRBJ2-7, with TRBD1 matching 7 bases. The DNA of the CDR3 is TGTGCCAGCAACTCACCCAGTCGGGACAGCTCCTACGAGCAGTACTTC. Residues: CASNSPSRDSSYEQYF. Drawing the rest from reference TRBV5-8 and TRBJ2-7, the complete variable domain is EAGVTQSPTHLIKTRGQQATLRCSPISGHTSVYWYQQALGLGLQFLLWYDEGEERNRGNFPPRFSGRQFPNYSSELNVNALELEDSALYLCASNSPSRDSSYEQYFGPGTRLTVT.